This TCR beta chain was obtained from a study of blood T cell repertoires in COVID-19. Overall study context: Sources were T cells, B-cell-depleted T cells, or PBMCs; the material itself was cDNA or gDNA.

The V and J ends lost 1 base and 4 bases, in that order; junction bases with no gene match: 0. CDR3 length equals 13 residues. The authors' processing: For nucleated cells, counts were estimated from reference gene primer amplification. Only in-frame clones appear in the TCRdb table, and some are missing; sequencing was by immunoSEQ multiplex PCR. The V and J calls and the clone size are those of that table, but D and trimming were determined from the DNA. Altogether 95,000 to 150,000 clones are present, 85% to 90% being singletons, with the ten largest covering 3.5% to 4.5%. This TCR derives from a woman aged 55-70 years with COVID-19, enrolled during active disease. V is TRBV12-3 or TRBV12-4 and J is TRBJ1-1; 7 nucleotides agree with TRBD1. Material for sequencing was peripheral blood. The CDR3 is CASSLDRGTEAFF. The CDR3 bases are TGTGCCAGCAGTTTAGACAGGGGCACTGAAGCTTTCTTT.